The source of this TCR beta chain is a study of shared clonotypes between healthy human individuals. Study-wide background: Each donor had three CD4 naive, three CD4 memory, two CD8 naive and one CD8 memory plate. Study conclusions and caveats: The researchers took only blood, and tissue repertoires probably look different.

In regard to this clone: The antigen is unknown.

Germline V gives CDR1 LNHNV, CDR2 YYDKDF (reference sequence). The CDR3 totals 14 residues. V lost 0 bases and J lost 10, with 13 bases in between. Assay: immunoSEQ multiplex PCR; the TCRdb copy retains only in-frame clones and omits some. Here the sample spans under 150,000 clones, about 70% being singletons. Sequencing used memory CD8+ T cells sorted from blood. The subset denotes: CD45RO+ cells pooled with CCR7-negative TemRA cells. This receptor was obtained from a woman younger than 45 in good health. V is TRBV15 and J is TRBJ2-1; the D is unclear. CDR3 sequence reads: CATSRDFALVEQFF. The CDR3 DNA reads TGTGCCACCAGCAGAGATTTTGCCCTGGTGGAGCAGTTCTTC.